A selection of T cell receptor beta chains follows, all from one sample in a study of blood T cell repertoires in COVID-19. Profiled with immunoSEQ multiplex PCR; TCRdb holds only in-frame clones, not every one. This sample has about 81,000 clones, with about 89% found just once. The source material was PBMCs or T cells enriched from blood (not recorded which). These receptors all stem from a woman in her forties or fifties with acute COVID-19. Both conserved end residues are part of each CDR3. Fields, in order: V gene, clone size, J gene, CDR3 protein. Expanded clones are given a class, and other clones once, few, many or no size at all.

TRBV20-1	NA	TRBJ1-5	CSASRGLGNQPQHF
TRBV5-1	NA	TRBJ2-2	CASSLADREDTGELFF
TRBV30	NA	TRBJ2-1	CAWSQRGGEQFF
TRBV3-1/TRBV3-2	NA	TRBJ2-7	CASSHVGTGGSEQYF
TRBV7-2	NA	TRBJ1-3	CASTRSSGNTIYF
TRBV5-5	NA	TRBJ1-6	CASSPDGTNNSPLHF
TRBV9	NA	TRBJ2-5	CASSVGQGSFQETQYF
TRBV5-1	NA	TRBJ1-2	CASSLGQGNYGYTF
TRBV30	NA	TRBJ1-1	CAWSRGGLTEAFF
TRBV6-5	NA	TRBJ2-5	CASSYLGLGGETQYF
TRBV19	once	TRBJ2-7	CASNPWLASGSGYEQYF